These 26 T cell receptor beta chains share one sample of origin, sequenced in a study of CD8+ T cells in alopecia areata. RNA extraction and reverse transcription yielded cDNA as sequencing template. Using immunoSEQ multiplex PCR, the repertoire was profiled, and TCRdb retains in-frame clones only, with some absent. Counted here are more than 200,000 clones, around 65% occurring once; the ten biggest clones make up approximately 1.2%. Documented treatment: oral pan-JAK inhibitor, 5-10 mg twice daily. The sample here was CD4+ T cells sorted from blood, taken at week 44, from a patient treated with tofacitinib. All receptors come from a human donor with alopecia areata.

The chain combines TRBV9 with TRBJ1-2, with 8 bases that match TRBD1. The CDR3 covers 15 residues. Germline CDR1 is SGDLS and CDR2 is YYNGEE. V shed 0 bases and J 8 bases; nucleotides not matched to a gene: 9. The CDR3 nucleotides read TGTGCCAGCAGCGTAGCTTTTTCCGGACAGGGCGGCTACACCTTC. This encodes CASSVAFSGQGGYTF.

The rearrangement joins TRBV28 to TRBJ1-2; TRBD1 might be the D (6 bases). Germline values: CDR1 MDHEN, CDR2 SYDVKM. There are 15 residues in the CDR3. V lost 7 bases, J lost 1 base, and 16 bases lay in between. Here the CDR3 DNA reads TGTGCCAGCACCGACCCGGACAGATATAACTATGGCTACACCTTC. This sequence encodes CASTDPDRYNYGYTF.

V usage is TRBV2 and J usage is TRBJ1-5; D is possibly TRBD1 (5 bases). Germline V lookup: CDR1 SNHLY, CDR2 FYNNEI. V was clipped by 3 bases and J by 5 bases, with 8 bases between them. This CDR3 comprises 13 residues. The CDR3 DNA sequence: TGTGCCAGCAGTGACAAAGGGGATCAGCCCCAGCATTTT. Its translation is CASSDKGDQPQHF.

This clone was seen a few times. Other DNA sequences from this sample encode an identical CDR3 as well. The genes are TRBV29-1 and TRBJ2-3; perhaps D is TRBD1 or TRBD2 (5 bases each). Trimming cost V 3 bases and J 1 base, with 11 bases left between them. Germline CDR1 and CDR2: SQVTM and ANQGSEA. The CDR3 has 14 amino acids. The CDR3 nucleotides read TGCAGCGTTGAGAGGGGCTTGGGCACAGATACGCAGTATTTT. Protein sequence: CSVERGLGTDTQYF.

The V call is TRBV7-8, the J call TRBJ1-2; D is undetermined. The CDR3 runs 13 residues. The V end lost 0 bases, the J end lost 3 bases, and 5 bases lay between the germline ends. The germline gives CDR1 SGHVS, CDR2 FQNEAQ. CDR3 in DNA: TGTGCCAGCAGCTTAGCTGAGGACTATGGCTACACCTTC. Translation: CASSLAEDYGYTF.

This chain joins TRBV15 and TRBJ2-5, with 8 positions matching TRBD2. V gave up 0 bases and J gave up 5 bases; unmatched junction bases: 8. CDR3 size: 16 residues. Germline-derived CDR1 and CDR2 are LNHNV and YYDKDF (reference sequence). As DNA, the CDR3 is TGTGCCACCAGCAGAGATGTGGCGGGGGGCCGGGAGACCCAGTACTTC. Its protein product is CATSRDVAGGRETQYF.

The chain employs TRBV7-3 and TRBJ1-6; D unclear. V lost 5 bases and J 7 bases, leaving 9 bases between the germline ends. The germline V gene has CDR1 SGHTA and CDR2 FQGTGA. The CDR3 is 13 amino acids. The CDR3 spells CASSATRNSPLHF. The CDR3 region has the DNA TGTGCCAGCAGCGCCACAAGAAATTCACCCCTCCACTTT. The entire variable domain, with the rest obtained from reference TRBV7-3 and TRBJ1-6, is as follows: GAGVSQTPSNKVTEKGKYVELRCDPISGHTALYWYRQSLGQGPEFLIYFQGTGAADDSGLPNDRFFAVRPEGSVSTLKIQRTERGDSAVYLCASSATRNSPLHFGNGTRLTVT.

A note on this clone: The junction differs from germline at one of its ends, possibly a read error. The chain's CDR3 is CASSYETIEKLFF. The DNA for the CDR3 is TGTGCCAGCAGCTACGAGACTATTGAAAAACTGTTTTTT. This sequence joins TRBV11-2 and TRBJ1-4; D gene unclear. The CDR3 contains 13 residues. From germline, CDR1 is SGHAT and CDR2 FQNNGV.

V is TRBV2 and J is TRBJ2-1; 7 bases line up with TRBD1. Germline V gene data show CDR1 as SNHLY and CDR2 as FYNNEI. The CDR3 has 14 amino acids. V shed 10 bases and J 10 bases; nucleotides not matched to a gene: 16. CDR3 protein: CATRVLTGTGEQFF. Here the CDR3 DNA reads TGTGCCACTCGTGTCTTGACAGGGACGGGCGAGCAGTTCTTC. Combining the CDR3 with reference TRBV2 and TRBJ2-1 gives the whole variable domain EPEVTQTPSHQVTQMGQEVILRCVPISNHLYFYWYRQILGQKVEFLVSFYNNEISEKSEIFDDQFSVERPDGSNFTLKIRSTKLEDSAMYFCATRVLTGTGEQFFGPGTRLTVL.

This chain joins TRBV19 and TRBJ1-2, with D perhaps TRBD1 (5 bases). There are 11 residues in the CDR3. Germline loops: CDR1 LNHDA, CDR2 SQIVND (reference sequence). Trimming left V 8 bases short and J 6 bases short, with 10 bases between. In DNA, the CDR3 is TGTGCCAGTGGATGGGGGGATGGCTACACCTTC. This translates into CASGWGDGYTF. Variable domain in full (rest from reference TRBV19 and TRBJ1-2): DGGITQSPKYLFRKEGQNVTLSCEQNLNHDAMYWYRQDPGQGLRLIYYSQIVNDFQKGDIAEGYSVSREKKESFPLTVTSAQKNPTAFYLCASGWGDGYTFGSGTRLTVV.

The chain links TRBV6-5 to TRBJ2-5, with no clear D. The CDR3 length is 10 residues. CDR1 is MNHEY and CDR2 is SVGAGI in the germline V gene. V was clipped by 8 bases and J by 5 bases, with 6 bases between them. CDR3 bases: TGTGCCAGCTTCGGGGAGACCCAGTACTTC. Protein sequence: CASFGETQYF.

V gene TRBV29-1 combines with J gene TRBJ1-2, with D maybe TRBD1 (5 bases). The CDR3 sequence is 11 residues long. Germline V lookup: CDR1 SQVTM, CDR2 ANQGSEA. The V gene lost 3 bases and the J gene lost 8 bases, with 10 bases spanning the gap. The CDR3 spells CSVDRGSGYTF. The DNA for the CDR3 is TGCAGCGTTGATCGGGGGAGCGGCTACACCTTC.

In its sample, this clone was seen a few times. J is TRBJ1-2 and V is TRBV2; 8 bases line up with TRBD1. With V trimmed by 1 base and J by 2 bases, 6 bases remained unmatched. In germline, CDR1 is SNHLY, CDR2 FYNNEI. CDR3 length: 16 residues. The CDR3 spells CASSEERQGRNYGYTF. In nucleotides, the CDR3 is TGTGCCAGCAGTGAAGAGCGACAGGGGCGAAACTATGGCTACACCTTC.

This rearrangement joins TRBV15 to TRBJ1-6; 10 positions agree with TRBD1. J gave up 8 bases and V 5 bases, and 6 bases lay outside the gene matches. CDR3 length: 15 amino acids. Germline CDR1 and CDR2: LNHNV and YYDKDF (reference sequence). The CDR3 region is CATSSFGTGDSPLHF. The CDR3 region has the DNA TGTGCCACCAGCTCCTTCGGGACAGGGGATTCACCCCTCCACTTT.

V gene TRBV9 combines with J gene TRBJ1-2; no reliable D call. Trimming stripped 6 bases from V and 8 bases from J, with 11 bases between. The CDR3 sequence is 11 residues long. From germline, CDR1 is SGDLS and CDR2 YYNGEE. The CDR3 DNA reads TGTGCCAGCACAGGATTGCACGGCTACACCTTC. Protein product: CASTGLHGYTF.

The V and J genes are TRBV29-1 and TRBJ2-5; 9 positions match TRBD2. V was clipped by 4 bases and J by 1 base; unmatched bases: 7. The CDR3 consists of 15 residues. From germline, CDR1 is SQVTM and CDR2 ANQGSEA. The CDR3 nucleotides read TGCAGCGTTGTGCTAGCGGGGAACCGCCAAGAGACCCAGTACTTC. It codes for CSVVLAGNRQETQYF.

The chain combines TRBV6-5 with TRBJ1-5; D is ambiguous. V lost 0 bases and J lost 6, with 6 bases in between. CDR1 MNHEY and CDR2 SVGAGI come from the germline V gene. This CDR3 has 13 residues. The CDR3 region has the DNA TGTGCCAGCAGTTACTCAACGGGTCAGCCCCAGCATTTT. Its protein is CASSYSTGQPQHF.

The CDR3 reads CASSPAFGEQFF. In DNA form, the CDR3 reads TGCGCCAGCAGCCCGGCGTTTGGTGAGCAGTTCTTC. J is TRBJ2-1 and V is TRBV5-1; no definite D call. This CDR3 spans 12 amino acids. The V end was cut by 4 bases, the J end by 9 bases, with 11 bases between. The V gene's germline CDR1 is SGHRS and CDR2 YFSETQ.

The chain has TRBV18 and TRBJ2-4; no clear D. The CDR3 sequence is 17 residues long. V was clipped by 5 bases and J by 1 base, with 18 bases between them. The germline V gene encodes CDR1 KGHSH and CDR2 LQKENI. The CDR3 DNA reads as TGTGCCAGCTCATCCTCCGTGGGGTCGTCGGCCAAAAACATTCAGTACTTC. It specifies CASSSSVGSSAKNIQYF.

The gene calls are TRBV5-1 and TRBJ2-7, with D perhaps matching TRBD1 or TRBD2 (7 bases each). The CDR3 is 13 amino acids. Trimming took 6 bases from V and 7 from J, leaving 17 bases between them. Germline values: CDR1 SGHRS, CDR2 YFSETQ. CDR3 sequence: CASTAAQGGEQYF. CDR3 sequence (DNA): TGCGCCAGCACCGCGGCCCAGGGGGGGGAGCAGTACTTC. Complete variable domain (other parts from reference TRBV5-1 and TRBJ2-7): KAGVTQTPRYLIKTRGQQVTLSCSPISGHRSVSWYQQTPGQGLQFLFEYFSETQRNKGNFPGRFSGRQFSNSRSEMNVSTLELGDSALYLCASTAAQGGEQYFGPGTRLTVT.

V is TRBV5-1 and J is TRBJ2-5; D ambiguous. The V end was cut by 4 bases, the J end by 5 bases, with 12 bases between. CDR3 size: 13 residues. Germline CDR1 and CDR2: SGHRS and YFSETQ. This chain's CDR3 is CASSLVQEETQYF. CDR3 nucleotide sequence: TGCGCCAGCAGCCTGGTCCAAGAGGAGACCCAGTACTTC. The full variable domain, its missing parts supplied by reference TRBV5-1 and TRBJ2-5, is KAGVTQTPRYLIKTRGQQVTLSCSPISGHRSVSWYQQTPGQGLQFLFEYFSETQRNKGNFPGRFSGRQFSNSRSEMNVSTLELGDSALYLCASSLVQEETQYFGPGTRLLVL.

The chain carries TRBV9 and TRBJ2-1, with D possibly being TRBD2 (5 bases). V shed 0 bases and J shed 8 bases, with 9 bases lying between them. Germline V gene data show CDR1 as SGDLS and CDR2 as YYNGEE. The CDR3 spans 13 residues. The CDR3 region has the DNA TGTGCCAGCAGCGTAGCTCTGAGGGATGAGCAGTTCTTC. It is translated as CASSVALRDEQFF.

The rearrangement links TRBV29-1 to TRBJ2-3; TRBD1 might be the D (6 bases). Trimming cost V 7 bases and J 2 bases, with 16 bases left between them. The CDR3 contains 14 residues. CDR1 and CDR2 (germline): SQVTM, ANQGSEA. The CDR3 DNA reads as TGCAGCGCCGGTGGGACAACAAACACAGATACGCAGTATTTT. It translates to CSAGGTTNTDTQYF.

The rearrangement uses TRBV29-1 and TRBJ1-2; 10 positions agree with TRBD1. Germline values: CDR1 SQVTM, CDR2 ANQGSEA. V was clipped by 5 bases and J by 3 bases; unmatched bases: 9. CDR3 length equals 15 residues. CDR3 nucleotide sequence: TGCAGCGTTCTCGGGACAGGGGATAGGGACTATGGCTACACCTTC. Its translation is CSVLGTGDRDYGYTF.

CDR3 in DNA: TGCAGCGTTGAGTGGCAGGTTAACTATGGCTACACCTTC. Translation gives CSVEWQVNYGYTF. V gene TRBV29-1 combines with J gene TRBJ1-2; D is unresolved. V lost 3 bases and J lost 1, with 9 bases in between. Germline-derived CDR1 and CDR2 are SQVTM and ANQGSEA. The CDR3 is 13 residues long.

The chain uses TRBV5-5 and TRBJ2-1; 9 positions match TRBD2. Trimming at V came to 4 bases and at J to 2 bases, leaving 10 bases not matched to a gene. The germline V gene has CDR1 SGHKS and CDR2 YYEKEE (reference sequence). The CDR3 runs 17 residues. CDR3 residues: CASSPRGTSRAYNEQFF. CDR3 DNA sequence: TGTGCCAGCAGCCCACGTGGGACTAGCCGCGCCTACAATGAGCAGTTCTTC.